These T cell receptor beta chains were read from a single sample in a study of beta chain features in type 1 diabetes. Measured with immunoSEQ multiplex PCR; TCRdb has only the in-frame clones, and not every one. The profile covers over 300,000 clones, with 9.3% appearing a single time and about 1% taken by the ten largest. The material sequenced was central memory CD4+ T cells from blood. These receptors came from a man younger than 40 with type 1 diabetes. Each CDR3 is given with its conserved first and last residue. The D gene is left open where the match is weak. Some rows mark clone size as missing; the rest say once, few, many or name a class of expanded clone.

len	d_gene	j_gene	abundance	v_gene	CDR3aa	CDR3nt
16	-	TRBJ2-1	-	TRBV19	CASSLWAGGPYNEQFF	TGTGCCAGTAGTTTATGGGCAGGGGGGCCCTACAATGAGCAGTTCTTC
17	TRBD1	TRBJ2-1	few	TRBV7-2	CASSPQGASSSYNEQFF	TGTGCCAGCAGCCCCCAGGGGGCTAGTAGCTCCTACAATGAGCAGTTCTTC
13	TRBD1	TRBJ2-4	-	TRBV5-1	CASSLGDRNIQYF	TGCGCCAGCAGCTTGGGGGACAGAAACATTCAGTACTTC
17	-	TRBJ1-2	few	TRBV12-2	CASRPSKQAQCSNGYTF	TGTGCAAGTCGCCCCTCAAAACAGGCCCAATGCTCTAATGGCTACACCTTC
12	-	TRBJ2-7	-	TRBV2	CASVRDGYEQYF	TGTGCCAGCGTGAGAGACGGCTACGAGCAGTACTTC
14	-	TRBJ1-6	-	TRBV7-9	CASSSGQVNSPLHF	TGTGCCAGCAGCTCCGGACAAGTCAATTCACCCCTCCACTTT
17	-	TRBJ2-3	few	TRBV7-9	CASSLATDSSSTDTQYF	TGTGCCAGCAGCTTAGCGACCGACTCCTCTAGCACAGATACGCAGTATTTT
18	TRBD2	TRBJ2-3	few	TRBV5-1	CASSLRLLAGASTDTQYF	TGCGCCAGCAGCTTGCGCTTACTAGCGGGGGCTAGCACAGATACGCAGTATTTT
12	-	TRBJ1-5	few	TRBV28	CASRTQNQPQHF	TGTGCCAGCAGAACTCAGAATCAGCCCCAGCATTTT
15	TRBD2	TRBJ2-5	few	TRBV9	CASSVELAGGQTQYF	TGTGCCAGCAGCGTAGAACTAGCGGGGGGGCAGACCCAGTACTTC
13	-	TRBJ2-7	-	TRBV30	CAWSVNRPGEQYF	TGTGCCTGGAGTGTGAACAGGCCGGGCGAGCAGTACTTC
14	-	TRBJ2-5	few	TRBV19	CASSRQGGQETQYF	TGTGCCAGTAGTAGACAGGGAGGCCAAGAGACCCAGTACTTC
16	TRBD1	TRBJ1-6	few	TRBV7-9	CASSTTKGAYDSPLHF	TGTGCCAGCAGCACCACCAAGGGGGCGTATGATTCACCCCTCCACTTT
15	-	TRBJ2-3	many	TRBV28	CASSFDRPFTDTQYF	TGTGCCAGCAGTTTCGACAGACCATTCACAGATACGCAGTATTTT
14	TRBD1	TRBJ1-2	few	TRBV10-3	CAISEGQGSYGYTF	TGTGCCATCAGTGAGGGACAGGGATCCTATGGCTACACCTTC
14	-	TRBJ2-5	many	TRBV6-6	CASSQGTSQETQYF	TGTGCCAGCAGTCAGGGGACCTCCCAAGAGACCCAGTACTTC
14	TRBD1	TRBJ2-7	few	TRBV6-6	CASSGQGLGYEQYF	TGTGCCAGCAGCGGACAGGGTCTAGGCTACGAGCAGTACTTC
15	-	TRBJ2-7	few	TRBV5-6	CASSLAIRGAREQYF	TGTGCCAGCAGCTTGGCCATAAGAGGGGCGAGAGAGCAGTACTTC
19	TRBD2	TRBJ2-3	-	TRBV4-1	CASRSGTGTSGSSTDTQYF	TGCGCCAGCAGAAGTGGTACCGGGACTAGCGGCTCTAGCACAGATACGCAGTATTTT
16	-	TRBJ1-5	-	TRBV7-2	CASRQWDGNSNQPQHF	TGTGCCAGCAGGCAATGGGACGGTAATAGCAATCAGCCCCAGCATTTT
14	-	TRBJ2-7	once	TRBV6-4	CASSYEGPVFEQYF	TGTGCCAGCAGTTACGAGGGGCCAGTTTTTGAGCAGTACTTC
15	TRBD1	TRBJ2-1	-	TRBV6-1	CASSELGTGGYEQFF	TGTGCCAGCAGTGAGCTGGGGACAGGGGGATATGAGCAGTTCTTC
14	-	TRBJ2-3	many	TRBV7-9	CASSPGGGTDTQYF	TGTGCCAGCAGCCCCGGCGGAGGCACAGATACGCAGTATTTT
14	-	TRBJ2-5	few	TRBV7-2	CASSQSGDRETQYF	TGTGCCAGCAGCCAATCAGGGGATCGGGAGACCCAGTACTTC
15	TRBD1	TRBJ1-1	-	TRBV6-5	CASSYPGTGGTEAFF	TGTGCCAGCAGTTACCCCGGGACAGGGGGCACTGAAGCTTTCTTT
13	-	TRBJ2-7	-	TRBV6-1	CASTRTHTYEQYF	TGTGCCAGCACCAGGACCCATACCTACGAGCAGTACTTC
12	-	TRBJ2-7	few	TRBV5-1	CASSSRQFEQYF	TGCGCCAGCAGCTCCCGACAGTTCGAGCAGTACTTC
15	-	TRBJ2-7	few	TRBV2	CASSEYGLTAYEQYF	TGTGCCAGCAGTGAATACGGACTGACAGCCTACGAGCAGTACTTC
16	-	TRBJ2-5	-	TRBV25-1	CASSHQSTGFGETQYF	TGTGCCAGCAGTCACCAGTCAACAGGGTTCGGCGAGACCCAGTACTTC
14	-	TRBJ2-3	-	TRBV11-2	CASSPDLTTDTQYF	TGTGCCAGCAGCCCCGACCTAACAACAGATACGCAGTATTTT
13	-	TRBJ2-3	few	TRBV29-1	CSVGGGRGDTQYF	TGCAGCGTTGGGGGGGGCCGTGGAGATACGCAGTATTTT